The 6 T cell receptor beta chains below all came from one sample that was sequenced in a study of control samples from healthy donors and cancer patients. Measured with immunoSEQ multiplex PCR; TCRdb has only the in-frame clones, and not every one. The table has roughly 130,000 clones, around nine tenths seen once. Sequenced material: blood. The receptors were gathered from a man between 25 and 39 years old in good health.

In DNA form, the CDR3 reads TGCAGCGTTGGGGGACTGCCTAACTATGGCTACACCTTC. It encodes CSVGGLPNYGYTF. The chain uses TRBV29-1 and TRBJ1-2; weak D call: TRBD1 (5 bases). In germline, CDR1 is SQVTM, CDR2 ANQGSEA. The CDR3 runs to 13 residues. The V end was cut by 4 bases, the J end by 0 bases, with 9 bases between.

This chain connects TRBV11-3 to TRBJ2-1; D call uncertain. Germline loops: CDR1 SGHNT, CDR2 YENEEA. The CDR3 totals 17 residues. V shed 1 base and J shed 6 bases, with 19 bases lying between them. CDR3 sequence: CASSLARRLITVNEQFF. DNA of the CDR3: TGTGCCAGCAGCTTAGCTCGTCGGCTGATTACGGTCAATGAGCAGTTCTTC.

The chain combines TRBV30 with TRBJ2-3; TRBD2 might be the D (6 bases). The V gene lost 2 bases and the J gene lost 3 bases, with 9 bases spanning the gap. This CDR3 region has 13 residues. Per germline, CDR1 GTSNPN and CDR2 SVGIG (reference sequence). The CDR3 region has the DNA TGTGCCTGGAGTAGTCGGGGGACAGATACGCAGTATTTT. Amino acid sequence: CAWSSRGTDTQYF.

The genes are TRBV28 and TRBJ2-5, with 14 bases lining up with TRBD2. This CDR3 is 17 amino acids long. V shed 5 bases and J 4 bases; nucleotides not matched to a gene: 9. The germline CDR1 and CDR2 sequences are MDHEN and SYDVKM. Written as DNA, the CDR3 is TGTGCCAGCAGTCCCGGGACTAGCGGGAGATGGGGAGAGACCCAGTACTTC. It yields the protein CASSPGTSGRWGETQYF.

This CDR3 reads CASSQGGVTDEQFF. In nucleotides, the CDR3 is TGTGCCAGCAGCCAAGGAGGGGTGACAGATGAGCAGTTCTTC. The chain has TRBV3-1 (or the pseudogene TRBV3-2) and TRBJ2-1; D possibly uses TRBD1 or TRBD2 (5 bases each). Germline lookup yields CDR1 LGHDT and CDR2 YNNKEL (reference sequence). V gave up 1 base and J gave up 8 bases, with 12 bases separating them. The CDR3 length is 14 residues.

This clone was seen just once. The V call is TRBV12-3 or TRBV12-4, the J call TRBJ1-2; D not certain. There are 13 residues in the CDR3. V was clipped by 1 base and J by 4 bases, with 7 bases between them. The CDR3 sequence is CASSLVLSYGYTF. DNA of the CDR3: TGTGCCAGCAGTTTAGTCCTGAGCTATGGCTACACCTTC.